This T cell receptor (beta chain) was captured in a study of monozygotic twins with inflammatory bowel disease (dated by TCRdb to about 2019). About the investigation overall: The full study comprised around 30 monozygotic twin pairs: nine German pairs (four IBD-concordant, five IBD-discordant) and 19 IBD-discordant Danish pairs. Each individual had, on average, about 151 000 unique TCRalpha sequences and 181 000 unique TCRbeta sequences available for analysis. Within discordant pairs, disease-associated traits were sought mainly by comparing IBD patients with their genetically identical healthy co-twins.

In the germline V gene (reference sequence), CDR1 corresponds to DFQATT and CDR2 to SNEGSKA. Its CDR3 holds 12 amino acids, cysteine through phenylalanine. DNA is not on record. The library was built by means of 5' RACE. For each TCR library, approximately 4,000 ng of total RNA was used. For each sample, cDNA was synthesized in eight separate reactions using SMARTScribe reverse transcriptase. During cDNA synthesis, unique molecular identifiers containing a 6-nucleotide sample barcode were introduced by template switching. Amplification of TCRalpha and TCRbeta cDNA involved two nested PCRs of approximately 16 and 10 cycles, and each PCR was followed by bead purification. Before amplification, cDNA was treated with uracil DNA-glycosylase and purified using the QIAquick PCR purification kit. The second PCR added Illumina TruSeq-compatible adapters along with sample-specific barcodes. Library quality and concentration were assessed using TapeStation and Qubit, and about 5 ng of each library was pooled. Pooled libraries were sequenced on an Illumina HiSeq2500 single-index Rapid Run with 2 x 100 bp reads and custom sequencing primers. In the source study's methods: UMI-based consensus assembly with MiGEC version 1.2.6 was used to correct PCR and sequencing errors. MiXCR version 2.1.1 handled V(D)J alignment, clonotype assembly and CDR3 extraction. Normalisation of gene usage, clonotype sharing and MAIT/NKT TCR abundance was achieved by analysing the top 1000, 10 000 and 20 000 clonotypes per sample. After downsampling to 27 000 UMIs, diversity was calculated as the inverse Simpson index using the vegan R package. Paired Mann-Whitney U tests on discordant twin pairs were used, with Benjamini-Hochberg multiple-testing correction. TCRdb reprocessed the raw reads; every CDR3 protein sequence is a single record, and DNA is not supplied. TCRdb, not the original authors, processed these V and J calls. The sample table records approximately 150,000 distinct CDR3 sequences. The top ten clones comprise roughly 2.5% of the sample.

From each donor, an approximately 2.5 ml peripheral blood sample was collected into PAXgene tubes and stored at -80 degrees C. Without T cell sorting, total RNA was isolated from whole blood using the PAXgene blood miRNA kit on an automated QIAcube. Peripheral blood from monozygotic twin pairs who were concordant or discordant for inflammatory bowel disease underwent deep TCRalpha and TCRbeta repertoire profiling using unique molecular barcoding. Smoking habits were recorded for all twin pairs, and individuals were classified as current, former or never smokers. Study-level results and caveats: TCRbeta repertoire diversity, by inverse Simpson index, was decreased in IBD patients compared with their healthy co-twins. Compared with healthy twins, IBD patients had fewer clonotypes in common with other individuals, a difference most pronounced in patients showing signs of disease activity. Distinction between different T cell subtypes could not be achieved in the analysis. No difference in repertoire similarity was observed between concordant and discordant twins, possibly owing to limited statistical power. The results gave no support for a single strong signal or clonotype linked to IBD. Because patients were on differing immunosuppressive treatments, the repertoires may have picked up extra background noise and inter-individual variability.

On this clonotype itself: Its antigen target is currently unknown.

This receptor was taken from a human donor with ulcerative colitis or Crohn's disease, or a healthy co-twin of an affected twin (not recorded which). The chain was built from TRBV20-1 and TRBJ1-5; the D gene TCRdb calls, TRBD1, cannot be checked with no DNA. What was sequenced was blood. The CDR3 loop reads CSATWGNQPQHF.